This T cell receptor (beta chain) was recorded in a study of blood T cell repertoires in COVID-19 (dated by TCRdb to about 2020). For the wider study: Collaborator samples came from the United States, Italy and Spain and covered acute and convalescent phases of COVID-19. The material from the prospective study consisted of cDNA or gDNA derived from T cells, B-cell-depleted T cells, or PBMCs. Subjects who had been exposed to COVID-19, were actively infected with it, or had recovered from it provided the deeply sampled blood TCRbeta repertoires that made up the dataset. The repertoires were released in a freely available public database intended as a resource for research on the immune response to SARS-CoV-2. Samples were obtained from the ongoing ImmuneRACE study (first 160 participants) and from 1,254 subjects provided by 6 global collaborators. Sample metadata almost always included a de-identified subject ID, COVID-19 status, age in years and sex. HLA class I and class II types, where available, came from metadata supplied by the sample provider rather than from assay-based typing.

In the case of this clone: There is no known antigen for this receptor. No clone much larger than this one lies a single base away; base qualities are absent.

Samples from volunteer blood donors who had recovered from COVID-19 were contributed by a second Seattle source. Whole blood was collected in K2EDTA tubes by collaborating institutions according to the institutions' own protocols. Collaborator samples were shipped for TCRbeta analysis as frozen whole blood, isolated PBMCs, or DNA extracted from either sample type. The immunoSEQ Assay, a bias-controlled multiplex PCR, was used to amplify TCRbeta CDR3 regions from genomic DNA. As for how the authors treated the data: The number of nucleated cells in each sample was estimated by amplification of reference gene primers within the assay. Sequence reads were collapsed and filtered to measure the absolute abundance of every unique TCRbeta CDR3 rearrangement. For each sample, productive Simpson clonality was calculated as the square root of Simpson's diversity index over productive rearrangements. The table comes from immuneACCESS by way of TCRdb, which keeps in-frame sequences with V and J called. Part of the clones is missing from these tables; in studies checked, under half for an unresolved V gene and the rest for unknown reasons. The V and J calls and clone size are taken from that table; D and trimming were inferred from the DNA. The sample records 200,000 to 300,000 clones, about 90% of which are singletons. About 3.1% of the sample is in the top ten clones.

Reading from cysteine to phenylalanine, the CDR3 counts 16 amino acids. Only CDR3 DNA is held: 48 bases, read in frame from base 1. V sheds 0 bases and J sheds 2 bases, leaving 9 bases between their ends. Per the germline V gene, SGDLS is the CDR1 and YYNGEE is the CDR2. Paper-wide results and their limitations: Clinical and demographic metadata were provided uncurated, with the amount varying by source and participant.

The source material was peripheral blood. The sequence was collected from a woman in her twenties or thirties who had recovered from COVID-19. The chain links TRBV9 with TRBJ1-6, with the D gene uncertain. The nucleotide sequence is TGTGCCAGCAGCGTAGGGACTCCCCCCTATAATTCACCCCTCCACTTT. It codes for CASSVGTPPYNSPLHF.